Listed below are T cell receptor beta chains from one sample, sequenced in a study of shared clonotypes between healthy human individuals. Measured with immunoSEQ multiplex PCR; TCRdb has only the in-frame clones, and not every one. This sample has roughly 1,000,000 clones, with approximately 78% found just once. Sequenced input: memory CD4+ T cells from PBMCs. All receptors come from a man aged 18 to 29 in good health. Some clones in this sample may be carry-over from other donors' samples. Both conserved end residues are part of each CDR3. Fields, in order: D gene, J gene, V gene, clone size, CDR3 DNA, CDR3 protein. D genes are given only for firm matches. A row's size may be missing; if present it is once, few, many or a size class.

D gene: NA; J gene: TRBJ2-2; V gene: TRBV5-4; clone size: NA; CDR3 DNA: TGTGCCAGCAGGGCGCTCGGGGGATGGGGTACCGGGGAGCTGTTTTTT; CDR3 protein: CASRALGGWGTGELFF
D gene: TRBD2; J gene: TRBJ2-7; V gene: TRBV7-2; clone size: NA; CDR3 DNA: TGTGCCAGCAGCTTAGGGGCTAGCGGCCACTCCTACGAGCAGTACTTC; CDR3 protein: CASSLGASGHSYEQYF
D gene: TRBD2; J gene: TRBJ2-3; V gene: TRBV30; clone size: NA; CDR3 DNA: TGTGCCTGGAGTAGAATCGCGGGAGAGGATACGCAGTATTTT; CDR3 protein: CAWSRIAGEDTQYF
D gene: TRBD1; J gene: TRBJ1-1; V gene: TRBV18; clone size: NA; CDR3 DNA: TGTGCCAGCTCACCACTGAAGGGGGCGACTGAAGCTTTCTTT; CDR3 protein: CASSPLKGATEAFF
D gene: NA; J gene: TRBJ1-5; V gene: TRBV5-6; clone size: NA; CDR3 DNA: TGTGCCAGCAGCTTGAGGGGGTCTAGCAATCAGCCCCAGCATTTT; CDR3 protein: CASSLRGSSNQPQHF
D gene: TRBD1; J gene: TRBJ2-2; V gene: TRBV7-3; clone size: few; CDR3 DNA: TGTGCCAGCAGCTTAGTTCCGGGGACAGGGAACACCGGGGAGCTGTTTTTT; CDR3 protein: CASSLVPGTGNTGELFF
D gene: TRBD1; J gene: TRBJ2-7; V gene: TRBV28; clone size: NA; CDR3 DNA: TGTGCCAGCAGTCCCAGGACAGGGACTTACTACGAGCAGTACTTC; CDR3 protein: CASSPRTGTYYEQYF
D gene: NA; J gene: TRBJ2-3; V gene: TRBV12-2; clone size: NA; CDR3 DNA: TGTGGAGGGCGACTAGCGGGAATGGGGGGCACAGATACGCAGTATTTT; CDR3 protein: CGGRLAGMGGTDTQYF
D gene: NA; J gene: TRBJ2-5; V gene: TRBV29-1; clone size: NA; CDR3 DNA: TGCAGCGTTCTTGGGGGAGAGACCCAGTACTTC; CDR3 protein: CSVLGGETQYF
D gene: NA; J gene: TRBJ1-5; V gene: TRBV5-1; clone size: NA; CDR3 DNA: TGCGCCAGCAGCTTGGAGGGTAGCAATCAGCCCCAGCATTTT; CDR3 protein: CASSLEGSNQPQHF
D gene: TRBD2; J gene: TRBJ2-2; V gene: TRBV7-2; clone size: NA; CDR3 DNA: TGTGCCAGCAGCTTAGGACTAGCGGGACCCACCGGGGAGCTGTTTTTT; CDR3 protein: CASSLGLAGPTGELFF
D gene: NA; J gene: TRBJ1-1; V gene: TRBV7-9; clone size: NA; CDR3 DNA: TGTGCCAGCAGCTGGACAGTCACGAGCACTGAAGCTTTCTTT; CDR3 protein: CASSWTVTSTEAFF
D gene: NA; J gene: TRBJ2-3; V gene: TRBV10-3; clone size: once; CDR3 DNA: TGTGCCATTACCACAGATACGCAGTATTTT; CDR3 protein: CAITTDTQYF
D gene: TRBD1; J gene: TRBJ1-2; V gene: TRBV25-1; clone size: NA; CDR3 DNA: TGTGCCAGCACACCGGCAGGGGGCCAATATGGCTACACCTTC; CDR3 protein: CASTPAGGQYGYTF
D gene: TRBD2; J gene: TRBJ2-7; V gene: TRBV11-2; clone size: NA; CDR3 DNA: TGTGCCAGCAGTTATAGCGGGGGGGCCTACGAGCAGTACTTC; CDR3 protein: CASSYSGGAYEQYF
D gene: NA; J gene: TRBJ2-3; V gene: TRBV12-5; clone size: NA; CDR3 DNA: TGTGCTAGTGGTCTCCAAGATACGCAGTATTTT; CDR3 protein: CASGLQDTQYF
D gene: NA; J gene: TRBJ2-1; V gene: TRBV18; clone size: once; CDR3 DNA: TGTGCCAGCTCATCGACTAGTGTCTCCTACAATGAGCAGTTCTTC; CDR3 protein: CASSSTSVSYNEQFF
D gene: NA; J gene: TRBJ2-2; V gene: TRBV11-2; clone size: NA; CDR3 DNA: TGTGCCAGCAGCCCTTTATGGTCCGGGGAGCTGTTTTTT; CDR3 protein: CASSPLWSGELFF
D gene: TRBD2; J gene: TRBJ2-3; V gene: TRBV6-6; clone size: NA; CDR3 DNA: TGTGCCAGCACCCCGACTAGCGGGTACACAGATACGCAGTATTTT; CDR3 protein: CASTPTSGYTDTQYF
D gene: NA; J gene: TRBJ2-7; V gene: TRBV10-2; clone size: NA; CDR3 DNA: TGCGCCAGCAGTGGAAGCTCCTACGAGCAGTACTTC; CDR3 protein: CASSGSSYEQYF
D gene: NA; J gene: TRBJ1-5; V gene: TRBV6-1; clone size: once; CDR3 DNA: TGTGCCAGCAGTGAATCGCCAGGGTTGGGCAATCAGCCCCAGCATTTT; CDR3 protein: CASSESPGLGNQPQHF
D gene: TRBD1; J gene: TRBJ2-1; V gene: TRBV5-1; clone size: NA; CDR3 DNA: TGCGCCAGCAGCTTGGAGGGGGCAGGAGTCGGCAATGAGCAGTTCTTC; CDR3 protein: CASSLEGAGVGNEQFF
D gene: NA; J gene: TRBJ1-2; V gene: TRBV11-1; clone size: NA; CDR3 DNA: TGTGCCAGCAGCTTAGGCACAGTCTATGGCTACACCTTC; CDR3 protein: CASSLGTVYGYTF
D gene: NA; J gene: TRBJ2-2; V gene: TRBV5-1; clone size: NA; CDR3 DNA: TGCGCCAGCAGCTTGTTCGCGGACACCGGGGAGCTGTTTTTT; CDR3 protein: CASSLFADTGELFF
D gene: NA; J gene: TRBJ2-7; V gene: TRBV5-1; clone size: NA; CDR3 DNA: TGCGCCAGCAGCCCAGAATCCGAATACGAGCAGTACTTC; CDR3 protein: CASSPESEYEQYF
D gene: TRBD1; J gene: TRBJ1-2; V gene: TRBV4-2; clone size: NA; CDR3 DNA: TGTGCCAGCAGCCAAGGGCAGGGGGCATTGGGCTACACCTTC; CDR3 protein: CASSQGQGALGYTF
D gene: NA; J gene: TRBJ2-3; V gene: TRBV7-3; clone size: NA; CDR3 DNA: TGTGCCAGCAGCTTAACAGCTAGCACAGATACGCAGTATTTT; CDR3 protein: CASSLTASTDTQYF
D gene: NA; J gene: TRBJ2-2; V gene: TRBV15; clone size: NA; CDR3 DNA: TGTGCCACCAGCAGAGAGAGAGGTTGGACCGGGGAGCTGTTTTTT; CDR3 protein: CATSRERGWTGELFF
D gene: NA; J gene: TRBJ2-7; V gene: TRBV18; clone size: NA; CDR3 DNA: TGTGCCAGCTCACCAGGGGGGGGCGAAGGCGAGCAGTACTTC; CDR3 protein: CASSPGGGEGEQYF
D gene: NA; J gene: TRBJ1-1; V gene: TRBV2; clone size: NA; CDR3 DNA: TGTGCCAGCAGTTTCCCGGGAATTGGGACTGAAGCTTTCTTT; CDR3 protein: CASSFPGIGTEAFF
D gene: NA; J gene: TRBJ1-5; V gene: TRBV28; clone size: NA; CDR3 DNA: TGTGCCAGCAGTTTATCGGATGCGGTGTGGCAGCCCCAGCATTTT; CDR3 protein: CASSLSDAVWQPQHF
D gene: TRBD1; J gene: TRBJ2-4; V gene: TRBV18; clone size: few; CDR3 DNA: TGTGCCAGCTCACCAATCACAGGGGTAGCCAAAAACATTCAGTACTTC; CDR3 protein: CASSPITGVAKNIQYF
D gene: TRBD1; J gene: TRBJ1-4; V gene: TRBV5-1; clone size: NA; CDR3 DNA: TGCGCCAGCAGCTGGCAGGGGGCAACTAATGAAAAACTGTTTTTT; CDR3 protein: CASSWQGATNEKLFF
D gene: TRBD2; J gene: TRBJ2-1; V gene: TRBV7-8; clone size: NA; CDR3 DNA: TGTGCCAGCAGCTTTGAAGCGGGAGATTCGTATGAGCAGTTCTTC; CDR3 protein: CASSFEAGDSYEQFF
D gene: TRBD1; J gene: TRBJ2-7; V gene: TRBV27; clone size: NA; CDR3 DNA: TGTGCCAGCAGTTTAAAACCCGGGACAGGGGGAATCTACGAGCAGTACTTC; CDR3 protein: CASSLKPGTGGIYEQYF
D gene: TRBD1; J gene: TRBJ1-5; V gene: TRBV27; clone size: NA; CDR3 DNA: TGTGCCAGCAGCCCACAACAGGGGGCGCGCGGCAATCAGCCCCAGCATTTT; CDR3 protein: CASSPQQGARGNQPQHF
D gene: TRBD1; J gene: TRBJ2-7; V gene: TRBV28; clone size: once; CDR3 DNA: TGTGCCACAAGGGACAGGGGGCGCGACGAGCAGTACTTC; CDR3 protein: CATRDRGRDEQYF
D gene: NA; J gene: TRBJ1-1; V gene: TRBV2; clone size: NA; CDR3 DNA: TGTGCCAGCCGATTCCGGGACGGAGGCCCTGAAGCTTTCTTT; CDR3 protein: CASRFRDGGPEAFF
D gene: TRBD1; J gene: TRBJ1-1; V gene: TRBV27; clone size: NA; CDR3 DNA: TGTGCCAGCAGTTTCCCGTCGCACAGGGGTAATGAAGCTTTCTTT; CDR3 protein: CASSFPSHRGNEAFF
D gene: TRBD1; J gene: TRBJ1-2; V gene: TRBV29-1; clone size: NA; CDR3 DNA: TGCAGCGTTGTAGTAGGGGGCTCAGGCTACACCTTC; CDR3 protein: CSVVVGGSGYTF
D gene: NA; J gene: TRBJ1-1; V gene: TRBV5-4; clone size: NA; CDR3 DNA: TGTGCCAGCAGCTTTGCCCTGAACACTGAAGCTTTCTTT; CDR3 protein: CASSFALNTEAFF
D gene: NA; J gene: TRBJ1-3; V gene: TRBV2; clone size: NA; CDR3 DNA: TGTGCCAGCAGGGTTGGAAACACCATATATTTT; CDR3 protein: CASRVGNTIYF